The T cell receptor (beta chain) under discussion was sequenced for a study of human T cells and chemical hapten exposure. The overall study: There were weekly diphenylcyclopropenone doses to the scalp for patients throughout the roughly 25-week study. Mostly female patients had alopecia areata, totalis or universalis. Whole-study results and caveats: PT1 expanded TCR counts correlated positively with patch test score.

This CDR3 region has 12 residues. Per germline, CDR1 ENHRY and CDR2 SYGVKD. With 7 bases removed from V and 2 bases from J, the gap between germline ends came to 8 bases. Regarding this clonotype: Its target is unknown.

Time point of the sample: pre-sensitization, week 0. Specified treatment: therapeutic diphenylcyclopropenone sensitization with weekly scalp DPC. Library preparation tagged each individual cDNA molecule with a unique molecular identifier. TCRdb ran MiXCR on the RACE reads and lists one entry per CDR3 protein. The profile shows more than 250,000 distinct CDR3 sequences, 7.5% to 9% of them singletons. The material sequenced was whole blood, taken in connection with sensitization to the hapten diphenylcyclopropenone (DPC). The clonotype was recovered from a young man with alopecia areata. Some clones in this sample may be carry-over from other donors' samples. V and J are TRBV10-3 and TRBJ1-1; no definite D call. Written as DNA, the CDR3 is TGTGCCATCACTGGGGAAAACACTGAAGCTTTCTTT. Encoded protein: CAITGENTEAFF.